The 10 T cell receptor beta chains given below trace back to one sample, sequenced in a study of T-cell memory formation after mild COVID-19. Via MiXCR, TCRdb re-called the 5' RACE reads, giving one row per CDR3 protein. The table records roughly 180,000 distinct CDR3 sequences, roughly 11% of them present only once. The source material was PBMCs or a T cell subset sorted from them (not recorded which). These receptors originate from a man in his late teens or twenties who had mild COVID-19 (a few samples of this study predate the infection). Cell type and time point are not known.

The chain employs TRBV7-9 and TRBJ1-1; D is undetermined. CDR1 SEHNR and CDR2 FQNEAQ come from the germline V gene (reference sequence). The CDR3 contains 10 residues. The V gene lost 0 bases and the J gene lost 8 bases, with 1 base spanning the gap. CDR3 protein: CASSLAEAFF. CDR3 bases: TGTGCCAGCAGCTTAGCGGAAGCTTTCTTT.

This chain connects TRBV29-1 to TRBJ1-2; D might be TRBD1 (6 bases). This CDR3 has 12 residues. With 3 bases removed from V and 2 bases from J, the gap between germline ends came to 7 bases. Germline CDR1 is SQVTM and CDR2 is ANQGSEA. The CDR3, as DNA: TGCAGCGTTGACGGACAGAACTATGGCTACACCTTC. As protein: CSVDGQNYGYTF.

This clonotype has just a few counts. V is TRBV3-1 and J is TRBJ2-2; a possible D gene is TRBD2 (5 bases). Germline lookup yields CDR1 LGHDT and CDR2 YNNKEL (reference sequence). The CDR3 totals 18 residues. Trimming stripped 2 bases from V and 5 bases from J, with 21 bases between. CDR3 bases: TGTGCCAGCAGCCAAAACCTCCGCAGCGGCTTTCGGACCGGGGAGCTGTTTTTT. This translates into CASSQNLRSGFRTGELFF.

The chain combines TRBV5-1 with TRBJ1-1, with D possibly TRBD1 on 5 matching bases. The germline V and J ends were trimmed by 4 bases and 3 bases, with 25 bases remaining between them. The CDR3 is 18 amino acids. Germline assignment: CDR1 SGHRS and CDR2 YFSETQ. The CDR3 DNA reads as TGCGCCAGCAGCCTGAGCCCAGGGCCCAGGTTATGGGACACTGAAGCTTTCTTT. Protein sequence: CASSLSPGPRLWDTEAFF.

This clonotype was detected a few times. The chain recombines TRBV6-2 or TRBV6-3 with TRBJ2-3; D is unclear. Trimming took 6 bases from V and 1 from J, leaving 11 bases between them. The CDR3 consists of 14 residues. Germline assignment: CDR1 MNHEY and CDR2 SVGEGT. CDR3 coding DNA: TGTGCCAGCAGCCCGAATCTCGGCACAGATACGCAGTATTTT. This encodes CASSPNLGTDTQYF.

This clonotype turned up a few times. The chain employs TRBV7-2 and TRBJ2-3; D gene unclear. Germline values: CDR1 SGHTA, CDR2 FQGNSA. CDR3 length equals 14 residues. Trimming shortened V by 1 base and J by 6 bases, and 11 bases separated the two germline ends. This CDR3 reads CASSLGPYGDTQYF. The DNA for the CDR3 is TGTGCCAGCAGCTTAGGGCCATATGGGGATACGCAGTATTTT.

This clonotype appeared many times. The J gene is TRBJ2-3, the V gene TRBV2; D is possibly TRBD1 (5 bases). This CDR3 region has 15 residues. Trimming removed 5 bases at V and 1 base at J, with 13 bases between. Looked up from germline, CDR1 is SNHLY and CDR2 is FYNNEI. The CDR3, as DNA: TGTGCCAGCAGTTCACGACAGTGGGGCACAGATACGCAGTATTTT. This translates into CASSSRQWGTDTQYF.

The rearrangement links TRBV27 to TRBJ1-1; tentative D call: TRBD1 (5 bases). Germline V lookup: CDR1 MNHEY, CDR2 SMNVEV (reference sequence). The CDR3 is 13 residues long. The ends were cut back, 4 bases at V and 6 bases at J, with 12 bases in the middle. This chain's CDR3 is CASSSRDSAEAFF. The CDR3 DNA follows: TGTGCCAGCAGTTCCAGGGATAGCGCTGAAGCTTTCTTT.

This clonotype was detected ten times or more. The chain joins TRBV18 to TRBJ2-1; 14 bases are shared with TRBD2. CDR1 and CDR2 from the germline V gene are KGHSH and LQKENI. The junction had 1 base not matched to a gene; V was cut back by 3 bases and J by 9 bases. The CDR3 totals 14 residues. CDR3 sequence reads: CASSPGLAGVEQFF. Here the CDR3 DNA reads TGTGCCAGCTCACCGGGACTAGCGGGGGTTGAGCAGTTCTTC.

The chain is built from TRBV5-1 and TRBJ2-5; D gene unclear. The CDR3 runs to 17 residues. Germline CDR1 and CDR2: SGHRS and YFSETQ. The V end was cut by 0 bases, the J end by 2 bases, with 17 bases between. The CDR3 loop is CASSLEVRRVVQETQYF. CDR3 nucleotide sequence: TGCGCCAGCAGCTTGGAAGTCCGACGTGTGGTTCAAGAGACCCAGTACTTC.